What follows are 8 T cell receptor beta chains derived from one specimen sequenced in a study of HIV-infected patients and healthy controls. Alpha and beta constant-region primers primed reverse transcription of 400 to 500 ng RNA. Each of the alpha and beta chains got its own library through chain-specific third strand synthesis with indices. TCRdb independently ran MiXCR on the 5' RACE reads; one entry per CDR3 protein. The sample has about 7,400 distinct CDR3 sequences; over 8.5% are singletons. All unsorted peripheral T cells were captured because whole blood was used without fractionation. The source was blood, collected before antiretroviral therapy. The receptors here all came from an adult with HIV infection.

This clonotype was observed many times. The chain combines TRBV6-6 with TRBJ2-6; D unresolved. Trimming took 4 bases from V and 0 from J, leaving 13 bases between them. Germline assignment: CDR1 MNHNY and CDR2 SVGAGI (reference sequence). The CDR3 extends over 17 amino acids. CDR3 in amino acids: CASSLGGSSSGANVLTF. As DNA, the CDR3 is TGTGCCAGCAGTTTGGGTGGATCCAGCTCTGGGGCCAACGTCCTGACTTTC.

This clonotype is deemed medium-sized (0.01 to 0.1%). The chain recombines TRBV9 with TRBJ2-1, with D perhaps TRBD2 (6 bases). The CDR3 runs to 13 residues. Per the germline V gene, CDR1 is SGDLS and CDR2 is YYNGEE. V lost 1 base to trimming and J lost 8 bases, with 10 bases between them. The DNA for the CDR3 is TGTGCCAGCAGCGTATGGGGGGAGGATGAGCAGTTCTTC. This codes for CASSVWGEDEQFF. The full variable domain, its missing parts supplied by reference TRBV9 and TRBJ2-1, is DSGVTQTPKHLITATGQRVTLRCSPRSGDLSVYWYQQSLDQGLQFLIQYYNGEERAKGNILERFSAQQFPDLHSELNLSSLELGDSALYFCASSVWGEDEQFFGPGTRLTVL.

This clonotype has at least ten counts. V usage is TRBV15 and J usage is TRBJ1-3; D is ambiguous. This CDR3 contains 13 residues. Germline values: CDR1 LNHNV, CDR2 YYDKDF (reference sequence). The V end was cut by 0 bases, the J end by 6 bases, with 6 bases between. In DNA form, the CDR3 reads TGTGCCACCAGCAGAGAAGGCGTAAACACCATATATTTT. Its translation: CATSREGVNTIYF. Filled out from reference TRBV15 and TRBJ1-3, the complete variable domain reads DAMVIQNPRYQVTQFGKPVTLSCSQTLNHNVMYWYQQKSSQAPKLLFHYYDKDFNNEADTPDNFQSRRPNTSFCFLDIRSPGLGDTAMYLCATSREGVNTIYFGEGSWLTVV.

The rearrangement joins TRBV29-1 to TRBJ2-5, with 8 bases fitting TRBD1. V was clipped by 2 bases and J by 4 bases; unmatched bases: 6. Germline loops: CDR1 SQVTM, CDR2 ANQGSEA. The CDR3 is 14 residues long. The CDR3 spells CSVEISGGGETQYF. CDR3 bases: TGCAGCGTTGAAATCTCAGGGGGCGGAGAGACCCAGTACTTC.

This clonotype is judged medium-sized. The chain joins TRBV20-1 to TRBJ2-3; TRBD2 agrees at 8 bases. Germline loops: CDR1 DFQATT, CDR2 SNEGSKA (reference sequence). The CDR3 is made up of 15 amino acids. V lost 3 bases, J lost 2 bases, and 7 bases stayed unmatched. CDR3 sequence reads: CSASPRTSLTDTQYF. The CDR3 bases are TGCAGTGCTAGCCCCAGGACTAGCCTCACAGATACGCAGTATTTT.

The chain carries TRBV3-1 and TRBJ1-3; D is perhaps TRBD1 (6 bases). The CDR3 extends over 19 amino acids. The ends were cut back, 3 bases at V and 0 bases at J, with 21 bases in the middle. The germline CDR1 and CDR2 sequences are LGHDT and YNNKEL (reference sequence). CDR3 coding DNA: TGTGCCAGCAGCCACACAAACAGGGCTCTTTTTCCCTCTGGAAACACCATATATTTT. Encoded protein: CASSHTNRALFPSGNTIYF.

This clonotype has only a few counts. The chain uses TRBV11-2 and TRBJ2-5; either TRBD1 or TRBD2 may supply D (6 bases each). V was pared by 4 bases and J by 3 bases, with 9 bases between. The germline gives CDR1 SGHAT, CDR2 FQNNGV. CDR3 length: 13 amino acids. The chain's CDR3 is CASSSRGEETQYF. The DNA for the CDR3 is TGTGCCAGCAGCTCAAGGGGGGAAGAGACCCAGTACTTC.

The table lists this clonotype with many counts. The chain joins TRBV24-1 to TRBJ1-1; possibly TRBD1 for D (6 bases). Germline lookup yields CDR1 KGHDR and CDR2 SFDVKD. V lost 3 bases to trimming and J lost 1 base, with 11 bases between them. CDR3 length: 15 amino acids. The CDR3 DNA is TGTGCCACCAGTGATACCAGGGGTGGGAACACTGAAGCTTTCTTT. The encoded protein is CATSDTRGGNTEAFF.